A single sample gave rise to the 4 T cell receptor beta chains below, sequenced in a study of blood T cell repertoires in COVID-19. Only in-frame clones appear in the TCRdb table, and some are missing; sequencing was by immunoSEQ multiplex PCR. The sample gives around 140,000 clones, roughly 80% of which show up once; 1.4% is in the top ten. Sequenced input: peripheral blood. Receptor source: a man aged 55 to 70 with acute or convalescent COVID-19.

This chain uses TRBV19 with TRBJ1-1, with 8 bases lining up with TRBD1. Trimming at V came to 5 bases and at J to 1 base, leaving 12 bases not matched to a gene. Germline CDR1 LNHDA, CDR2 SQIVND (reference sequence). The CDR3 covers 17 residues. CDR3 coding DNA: TGTGCCAGTAGTGGCAATCCATACAGGGGGAAGAACACTGAAGCTTTCTTT. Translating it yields CASSGNPYRGKNTEAFF.

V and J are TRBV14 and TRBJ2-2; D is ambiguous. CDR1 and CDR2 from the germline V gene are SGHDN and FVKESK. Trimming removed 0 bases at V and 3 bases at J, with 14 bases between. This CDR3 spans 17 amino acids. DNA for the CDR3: TGTGCCAGCAGCCAAGATACTATCAACTTCTACACCGGGGAGCTGTTTTTT. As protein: CASSQDTINFYTGELFF.

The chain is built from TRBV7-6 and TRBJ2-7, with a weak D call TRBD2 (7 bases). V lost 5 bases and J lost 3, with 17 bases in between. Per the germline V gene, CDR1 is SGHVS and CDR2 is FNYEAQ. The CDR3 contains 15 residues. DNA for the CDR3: TGTGCCAGCAGCGGGGGGGCTAGCGCTATCTACGAGCAGTACTTC. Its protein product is CASSGGASAIYEQYF.

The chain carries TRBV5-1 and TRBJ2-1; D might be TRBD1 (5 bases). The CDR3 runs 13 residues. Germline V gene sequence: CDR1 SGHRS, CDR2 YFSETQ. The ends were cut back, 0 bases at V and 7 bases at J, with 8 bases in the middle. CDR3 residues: CASSLVGQNEQFF. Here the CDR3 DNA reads TGCGCCAGCAGCTTGGTGGGGCAAAATGAGCAGTTCTTC.